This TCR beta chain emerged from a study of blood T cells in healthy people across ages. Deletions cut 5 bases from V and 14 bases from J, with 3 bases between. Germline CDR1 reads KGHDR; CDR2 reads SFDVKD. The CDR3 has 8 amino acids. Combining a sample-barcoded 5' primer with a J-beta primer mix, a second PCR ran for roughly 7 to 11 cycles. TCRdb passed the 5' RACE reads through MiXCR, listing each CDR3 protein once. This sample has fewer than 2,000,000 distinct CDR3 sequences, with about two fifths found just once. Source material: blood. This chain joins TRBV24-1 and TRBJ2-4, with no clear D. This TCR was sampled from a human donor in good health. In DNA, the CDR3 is TGTGCCACCAGTGCCGAGTACTTC. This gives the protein CATSAEYF.